The rows below give T cell receptor beta chains drawn from one sample of a study of T cell responses to AZD1222 COVID-19 vaccine. Libraries were prepared by immunoSEQ multiplex PCR; TCRdb keeps only in-frame clonotypes and omits some of them. The table shows just under 150,000 clones, with 88% occurring only once. The sequencing used peripheral blood, collected 28 days after the second dose of the MenACWY control vaccine. These receptor sequences come from an adult who received the MenACWY meningococcal vaccine as a control. Each CDR3 is given with its conserved first and last residue. The D gene is left open where the match is weak. The size field is filled for only some rows; it gives once, few, many or a size class.

size	D	V	J	DNA	CDR3
NA	NA	TRBV4-3	TRBJ1-4	TGCGCCAGCAGCCAAGAGCCTTACGGGGGCACTAATGAAAAACTGTTTTTT	CASSQEPYGGTNEKLFF
NA	TRBD1	TRBV2	TRBJ1-4	TGTGCCAGCAGTGGGAGGACAGGGTTCTCTGAAAAACTGTTTTTT	CASSGRTGFSEKLFF
NA	TRBD2	TRBV4-3	TRBJ2-7	TGCGCCAGCAGCCAAACTAGCGGGAGCCTCGGCGAGCAGTACTTC	CASSQTSGSLGEQYF
NA	TRBD1	TRBV18	TRBJ1-4	TGTGCCAGCTCACCATATCAGGACAGGGGGAGTGAAAAACTGTTTTTT	CASSPYQDRGSEKLFF
NA	NA	TRBV3-1/TRBV3-2	TRBJ1-1	TGTGCCAGCAGTCCCCTGCAGGGAAACACTGAAGCTTTCTTT	CASSPLQGNTEAFF
few	TRBD2	TRBV4-2	TRBJ2-7	TGTGCCAGCAGCCAAGAAACCCTCGGGACTAGGGACTCCTACGAGCAGTACTTC	CASSQETLGTRDSYEQYF
NA	TRBD1	TRBV5-1	TRBJ2-5	TGCGCCAGCAGCACACAGGGGGCTGTCCAAGAGACCCAGTACTTC	CASSTQGAVQETQYF
few	NA	TRBV10-3	TRBJ1-2	TGTGCCACGTTAGGGGAAGGCTATGGCTACACCTTC	CATLGEGYGYTF
NA	NA	TRBV19	TRBJ2-7	TGTGCCAGTAGTATAGGCGCGGGATCAGCCGGCGAGCAGTACTTC	CASSIGAGSAGEQYF
NA	NA	TRBV27	TRBJ1-5	TGTGCCAGCAGCTCAGGGGCAGAGCAGCCCCAGCATTTT	CASSSGAEQPQHF
few	NA	TRBV2	TRBJ2-3	TGTGCCAGCACCGGGGTCTTGGGTACGCAGTATTTT	CASTGVLGTQYF
NA	TRBD1	TRBV30	TRBJ1-5	TGTGCCTGGAGTAAGGACAGGGGTGGTCAGCCCCAGCATTTT	CAWSKDRGGQPQHF
NA	NA	TRBV6-5	TRBJ2-7	TGTGCCAGCAGGGGGAGCTCCTACGAGCAGTACTTC	CASRGSSYEQYF
NA	TRBD1	TRBV20-1	TRBJ2-7	TGCAGTGCTAGTTTACCGGGACAGGGAGCTCGCGAGCAGTACTTC	CSASLPGQGAREQYF
NA	NA	TRBV5-1	TRBJ2-7	TGCGCCAGCAGCCCCTCGAGCGAGGCCTCCTACGAGCAGTACTTC	CASSPSSEASYEQYF
once	NA	TRBV5-1	TRBJ2-1	TGCGCCAGCAGCTTTTCGGTGGTAGGGAGAAAGCAGTTCTTC	CASSFSVVGRKQFF
NA	NA	TRBV5-1	TRBJ1-4	TGCGCCAGCAGCCTCGGGACCGCTGATGAAAAACTGTTTTTT	CASSLGTADEKLFF
NA	TRBD1	TRBV11-2	TRBJ2-2	TGTGCCAGCAGCCAGAGGACAGGGGGTACCGGGGAGCTGTTTTTT	CASSQRTGGTGELFF
once	TRBD2	TRBV5-1	TRBJ2-3	TGCGCCAGCAGGCTAGCGGGAGGGACTGTAGATACGCAGTATTTT	CASRLAGGTVDTQYF
NA	NA	TRBV9	TRBJ2-7	TGTGCCAGCAGCGTGACAGGAGTATCTTTACAGCAGTACTTC	CASSVTGVSLQQYF
NA	TRBD1	TRBV7-9	TRBJ2-5	TGTGCCAGCAGCTTGGCCGGGACAGGGGCAGAGACCCAGTACTTC	CASSLAGTGAETQYF
NA	NA	TRBV29-1	TRBJ1-2	TGCAGCGTTGGGGACGCCGGCTTTGGCTACACCTTC	CSVGDAGFGYTF
NA	TRBD1	TRBV5-4	TRBJ1-2	TGTGCCAGCAGCTTGGCCGAGACAGGGGGTGGTGGCTACACCTTC	CASSLAETGGGGYTF
NA	NA	TRBV2	TRBJ1-2	TGTGCCAGTCAGTCGGCGGGCTATGGCTACACCTTC	CASQSAGYGYTF
NA	TRBD2	TRBV18	TRBJ2-7	TGTGCCAGCTCGTCGGGACTAGCGGCATACGAGCAGTACTTC	CASSSGLAAYEQYF
NA	NA	TRBV5-1	TRBJ1-3	TGCGCCAGCAGGGCCGGAAACACCATATATTTT	CASRAGNTIYF
NA	NA	TRBV10-3	TRBJ1-3	TGTGCCATCAGTGAGAGACGAGACACCATATATTTT	CAISERRDTIYF
once	NA	TRBV7-8	TRBJ1-1	TGTGCCAGCAGCTTGGGTTACCAGGGTTGGATGAACACTGAAGCTTTCTTT	CASSLGYQGWMNTEAFF
NA	TRBD2	TRBV24-1	TRBJ2-7	TGTGCCACCAGTGGCGGGACTAGCGGGAACTCCTACGAGCAGTACTTC	CATSGGTSGNSYEQYF
NA	NA	TRBV7-3	TRBJ2-1	TGTGCCAGCAGCTTATCAGCTTACAATGAGCAGTTCTTC	CASSLSAYNEQFF
NA	NA	TRBV5-8	TRBJ1-6	TGTGCCAGCATTCCGATGAGCTCCTATAATTCACCCCTCCACTTT	CASIPMSSYNSPLHF
NA	NA	TRBV4-3	TRBJ1-1	TGCGCCAGCAGCCAAGGCAGCCTTGGGGAGACTGAAGCTTTCTTT	CASSQGSLGETEAFF
NA	NA	TRBV28	TRBJ1-5	TGTGCCAGCAGTTTTAGGGGGTATTCCCGCAATCAGCCCCAGCATTTT	CASSFRGYSRNQPQHF
few	TRBD1	TRBV4-2	TRBJ1-1	TGTGCCAGCAGCCAAGTACAGGGGGCTGGGGCTTGGGCTGAAGCTTTCTTT	CASSQVQGAGAWAEAFF
few	TRBD1	TRBV5-1	TRBJ1-1	TGCGCCAGCAGCATACGACAGGGACCCACTGAAGCTTTCTTT	CASSIRQGPTEAFF
NA	TRBD1	TRBV12-3/TRBV12-4	TRBJ1-2	TGTGCCAGCAGCCTGACAGGGATTCGCGGCTACACCTTC	CASSLTGIRGYTF
NA	NA	TRBV18	TRBJ1-1	TGTGCCAGCTCGTACGAGGGACGCATCACGAAGGCTTTCTTT	CASSYEGRITKAFF
NA	TRBD1	TRBV4-1	TRBJ2-6	TGCGCCAGCAGCCAACTTACCGGGACAGGGTCTGGGGCCAACGTCCTGACTTTC	CASSQLTGTGSGANVLTF
NA	NA	TRBV5-6	TRBJ2-2	TGTGCCAGCAGCCCGACGGGGCTTAACACCGGGGAGCTGTTTTTT	CASSPTGLNTGELFF
NA	NA	TRBV9	TRBJ1-3	TGTGCCAGCAGCCCCCGGCTTGGCTCTGGAAACACCATATATTTT	CASSPRLGSGNTIYF
NA	NA	TRBV18	TRBJ1-2	TGTGCCAGCTCACCAGACGGCCACGGCTACACCTTC	CASSPDGHGYTF
once	TRBD2	TRBV28	TRBJ2-4	TGTGCCAGCAGTTTGGCTAGCGGGAGTTACATTCAGTACTTC	CASSLASGSYIQYF
NA	NA	TRBV19	TRBJ1-5	TGTGCCAGTACCGCCTGGCAGGCCAATCAGCCCCAGCATTTT	CASTAWQANQPQHF
NA	TRBD2	TRBV4-2	TRBJ2-1	TGTGCCAGCAGCGAGCGGGGGGTGGGGAATGAGCAGTTCTTC	CASSERGVGNEQFF
NA	NA	TRBV3-1/TRBV3-2	TRBJ1-1	TGTGCCAGCACCCGGGGGGGGCTTTGGACTGAAGCTTTCTTT	CASTRGGLWTEAFF
once	NA	TRBV28	TRBJ1-5	TGTGCCAGCAGTTGGGTACCGGGGCAGCCCCAGCATTTT	CASSWVPGQPQHF
NA	NA	TRBV28	TRBJ1-6	TGTGCCAGCAGTTTACCCGGGGACTCCTATAATTCACCCCTCCACTTT	CASSLPGDSYNSPLHF